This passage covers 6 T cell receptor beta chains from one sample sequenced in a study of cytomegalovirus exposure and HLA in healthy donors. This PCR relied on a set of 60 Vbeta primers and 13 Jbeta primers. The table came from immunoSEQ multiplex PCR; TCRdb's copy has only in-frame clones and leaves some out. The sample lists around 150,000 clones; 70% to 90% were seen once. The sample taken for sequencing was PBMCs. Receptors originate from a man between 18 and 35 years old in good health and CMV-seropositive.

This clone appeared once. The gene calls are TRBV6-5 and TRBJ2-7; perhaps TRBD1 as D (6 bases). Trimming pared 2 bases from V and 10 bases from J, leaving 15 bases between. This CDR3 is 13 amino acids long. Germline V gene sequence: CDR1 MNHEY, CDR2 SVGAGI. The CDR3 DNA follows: TGTGCCAGCAGTTACCAGGACAGCTATCTCCAGTACTTC. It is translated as CASSYQDSYLQYF.

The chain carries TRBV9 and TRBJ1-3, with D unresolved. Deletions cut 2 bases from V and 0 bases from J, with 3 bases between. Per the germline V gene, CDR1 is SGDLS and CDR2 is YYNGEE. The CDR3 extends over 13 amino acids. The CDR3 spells CASSVNSGNTIYF. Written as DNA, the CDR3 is TGTGCCAGCAGCGTCAACTCTGGAAACACCATATATTTT. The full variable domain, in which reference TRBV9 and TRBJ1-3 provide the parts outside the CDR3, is DSGVTQTPKHLITATGQRVTLRCSPRSGDLSVYWYQQSLDQGLQFLIQYYNGEERAKGNILERFSAQQFPDLHSELNLSSLELGDSALYFCASSVNSGNTIYFGEGSWLTVV.

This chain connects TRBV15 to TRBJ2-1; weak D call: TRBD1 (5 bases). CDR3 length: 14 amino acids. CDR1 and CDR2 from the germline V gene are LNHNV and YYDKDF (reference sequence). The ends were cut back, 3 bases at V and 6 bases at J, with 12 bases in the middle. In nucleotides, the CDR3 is TGTGCCACCAGCAGGCACGGACAAACCAATGAGCAGTTCTTC. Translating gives CATSRHGQTNEQFF.

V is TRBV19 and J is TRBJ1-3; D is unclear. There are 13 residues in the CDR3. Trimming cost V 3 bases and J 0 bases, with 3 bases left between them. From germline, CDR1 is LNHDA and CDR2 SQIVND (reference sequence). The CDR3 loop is CASSIGSGNTIYF. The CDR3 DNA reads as TGTGCCAGTAGTATCGGCTCTGGAAACACCATATATTTT.

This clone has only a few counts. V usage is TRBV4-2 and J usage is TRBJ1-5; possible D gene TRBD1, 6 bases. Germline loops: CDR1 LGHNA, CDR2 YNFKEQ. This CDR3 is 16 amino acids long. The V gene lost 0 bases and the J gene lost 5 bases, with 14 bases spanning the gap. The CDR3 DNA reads TGTGCCAGCAGCCAAGAGCCGGACAGCGGGGATCAGCCCCAGCATTTT. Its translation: CASSQEPDSGDQPQHF.

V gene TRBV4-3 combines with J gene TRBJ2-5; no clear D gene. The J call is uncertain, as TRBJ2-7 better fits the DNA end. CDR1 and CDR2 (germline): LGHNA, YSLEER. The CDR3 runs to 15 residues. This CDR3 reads CASSQTIEVRYEQYF. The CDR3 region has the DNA TGCGCCAGCAGCCAAACCATAGAGGTCCGATACGAGCAGTACTTC.